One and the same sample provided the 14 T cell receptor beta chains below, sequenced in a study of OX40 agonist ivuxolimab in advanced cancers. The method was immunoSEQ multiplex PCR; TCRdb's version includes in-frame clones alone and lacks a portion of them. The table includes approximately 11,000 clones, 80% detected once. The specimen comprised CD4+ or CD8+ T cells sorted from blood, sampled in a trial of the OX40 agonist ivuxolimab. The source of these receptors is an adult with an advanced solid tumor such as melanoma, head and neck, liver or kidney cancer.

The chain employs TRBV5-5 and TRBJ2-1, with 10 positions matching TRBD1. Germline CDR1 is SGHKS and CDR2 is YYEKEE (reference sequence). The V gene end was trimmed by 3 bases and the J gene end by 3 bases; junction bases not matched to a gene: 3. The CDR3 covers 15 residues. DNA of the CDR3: TGTGCCAGCAGCTACGGGACAGGGGTCTACAATGAGCAGTTCTTC. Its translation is CASSYGTGVYNEQFF.

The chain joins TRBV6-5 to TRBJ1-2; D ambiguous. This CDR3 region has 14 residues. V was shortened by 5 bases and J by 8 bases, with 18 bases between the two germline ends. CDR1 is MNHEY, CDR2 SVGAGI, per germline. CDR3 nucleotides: TGTGCCAGCAGTCCCCCGAATGAGGGATCCGGCTACACCTTC. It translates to CASSPPNEGSGYTF.

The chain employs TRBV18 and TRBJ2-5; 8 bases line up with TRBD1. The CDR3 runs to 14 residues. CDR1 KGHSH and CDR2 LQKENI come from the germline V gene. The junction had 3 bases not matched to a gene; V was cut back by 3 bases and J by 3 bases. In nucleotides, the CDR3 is TGTGCCAGCTCACCCGAGACAGGGGAAGAGACCCAGTACTTC. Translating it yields CASSPETGEETQYF.

CDR3 in DNA: TGCGCCAGCAGCTTGTCCCCGGGACAAGAGACCCAGTACTTC. Translation: CASSLSPGQETQYF. The V call is TRBV5-1, the J call TRBJ2-5, with D tentatively TRBD2 (5 bases). This CDR3 spans 14 amino acids. V was cut by 1 base and J by 2 bases, with 9 bases left in between. CDR1 SGHRS and CDR2 YFSETQ come from the germline V gene.

For the CDR3, the DNA is TGTGCCAGCAGCCCAAGCGGGGGAAGCACAGATACGCAGTATTTT. It is translated as CASSPSGGSTDTQYF. V is TRBV11-2 and J is TRBJ2-3; 8 nucleotides match TRBD2. The CDR3 is 15 amino acids. The trim removed 5 bases at V and 0 bases at J, leaving 4 bases unmatched. In germline, CDR1 is SGHAT, CDR2 FQNNGV.

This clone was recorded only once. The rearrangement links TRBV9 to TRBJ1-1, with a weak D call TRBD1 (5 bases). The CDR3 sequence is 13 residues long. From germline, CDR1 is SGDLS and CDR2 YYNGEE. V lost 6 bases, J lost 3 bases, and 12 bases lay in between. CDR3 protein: CASNSGSYTEAFF. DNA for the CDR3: TGTGCCAGCAATTCAGGGTCGTACACTGAAGCTTTCTTT.

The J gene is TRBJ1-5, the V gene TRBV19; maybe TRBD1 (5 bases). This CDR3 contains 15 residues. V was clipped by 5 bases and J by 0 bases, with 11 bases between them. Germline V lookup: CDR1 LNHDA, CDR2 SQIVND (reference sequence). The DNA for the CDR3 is TGTGCCAGTAGTCGCAGCAGGGATAGCAATCAGCCCCAGCATTTT. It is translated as CASSRSRDSNQPQHF.

In DNA form, the CDR3 reads TGTGCCAGCAGCATCCGGAGTAAATACGTCGGCAATGAGCAGTTCTTC. Amino acids: CASSIRSKYVGNEQFF. The V and J genes are TRBV11-3 and TRBJ2-1; D not certain. Trimming shortened V by 5 bases and J by 6 bases, and 20 bases separated the two germline ends. Germline V gives CDR1 SGHNT, CDR2 YENEEA. CDR3 length: 16 amino acids.

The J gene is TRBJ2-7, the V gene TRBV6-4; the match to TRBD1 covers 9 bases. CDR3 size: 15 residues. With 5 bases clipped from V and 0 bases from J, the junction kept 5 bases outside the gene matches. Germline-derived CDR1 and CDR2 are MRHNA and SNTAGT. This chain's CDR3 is CASSLGQGSSYEQYF. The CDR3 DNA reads TGTGCCAGCAGTCTTGGACAGGGGAGCTCCTACGAGCAGTACTTC.

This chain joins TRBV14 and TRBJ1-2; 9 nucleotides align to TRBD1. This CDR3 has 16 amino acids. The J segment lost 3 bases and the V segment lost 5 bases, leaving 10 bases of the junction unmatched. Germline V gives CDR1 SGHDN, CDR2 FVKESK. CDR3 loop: CASSGGQGLLYYGYTF. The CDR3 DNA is TGTGCCAGCAGCGGAGGACAGGGGTTGCTTTACTATGGCTACACCTTC.

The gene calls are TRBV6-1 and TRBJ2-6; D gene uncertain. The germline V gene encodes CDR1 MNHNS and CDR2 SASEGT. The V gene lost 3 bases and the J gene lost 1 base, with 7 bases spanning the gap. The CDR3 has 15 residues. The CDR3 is CASSDKGSGANVLTF. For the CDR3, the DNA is TGTGCCAGCAGTGACAAGGGTTCTGGGGCCAACGTCCTGACTTTC.

The CDR3 DNA follows: TGTGCCAGCAGCCAAGGGGGACAGGGGGCGGGGAGTGAAAAACTGTTTTTT. Protein product: CASSQGGQGAGSEKLFF. The J gene is TRBJ1-4, the V gene TRBV4-2; 12 bases agree with TRBD1. Germline CDR1 reads LGHNA; CDR2 reads YNFKEQ. J gave up 7 bases and V 1 base, and 7 bases lay outside the gene matches. This CDR3 region has 17 residues.

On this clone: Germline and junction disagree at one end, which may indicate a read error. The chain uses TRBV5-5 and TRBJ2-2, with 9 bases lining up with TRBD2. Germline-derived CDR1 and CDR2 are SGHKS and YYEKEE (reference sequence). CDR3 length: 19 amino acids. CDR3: CASSLTSGRQYTNAGELFF. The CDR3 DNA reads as TGTGCCAGCAGCTTGACTAGCGGGCGTCAATATACGAACGCCGGGGAGCTGTTTTTT.

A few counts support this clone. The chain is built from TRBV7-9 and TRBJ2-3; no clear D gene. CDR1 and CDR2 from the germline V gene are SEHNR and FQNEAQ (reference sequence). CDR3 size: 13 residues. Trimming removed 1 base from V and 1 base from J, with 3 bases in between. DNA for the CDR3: TGTGCCAGCAGCTTAGGTGGCACAGATACGCAGTATTTT. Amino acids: CASSLGGTDTQYF.